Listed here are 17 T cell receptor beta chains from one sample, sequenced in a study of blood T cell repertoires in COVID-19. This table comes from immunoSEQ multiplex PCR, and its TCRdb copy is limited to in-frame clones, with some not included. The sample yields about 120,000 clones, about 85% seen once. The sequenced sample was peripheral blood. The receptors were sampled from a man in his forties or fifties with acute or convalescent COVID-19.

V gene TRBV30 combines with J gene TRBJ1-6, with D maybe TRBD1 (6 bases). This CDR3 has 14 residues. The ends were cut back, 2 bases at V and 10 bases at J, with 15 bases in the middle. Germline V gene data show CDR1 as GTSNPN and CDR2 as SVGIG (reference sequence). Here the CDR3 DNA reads TGTGCCTGGAGTCGCGGGGGACAAAGATCACCCCTCCACTTT. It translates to CAWSRGGQRSPLHF.

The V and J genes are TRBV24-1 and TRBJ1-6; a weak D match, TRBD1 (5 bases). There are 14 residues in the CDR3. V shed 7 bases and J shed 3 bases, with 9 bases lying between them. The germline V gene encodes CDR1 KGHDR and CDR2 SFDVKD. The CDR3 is CATSPGGYNSPLHF. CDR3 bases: TGTGCCACCAGCCCCGGGGGCTATAATTCACCCCTCCACTTT.

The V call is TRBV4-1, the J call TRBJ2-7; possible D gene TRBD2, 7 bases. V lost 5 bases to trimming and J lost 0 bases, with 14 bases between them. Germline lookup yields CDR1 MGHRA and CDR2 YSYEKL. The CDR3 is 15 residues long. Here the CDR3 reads CASSYQGGDSYEQYF. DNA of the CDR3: TGCGCCAGCAGCTACCAAGGGGGGGACTCCTACGAGCAGTACTTC.

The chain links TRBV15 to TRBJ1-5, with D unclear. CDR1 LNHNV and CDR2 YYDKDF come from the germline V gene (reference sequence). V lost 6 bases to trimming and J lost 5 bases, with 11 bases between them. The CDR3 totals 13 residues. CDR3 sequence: CATREQFDQPQHF. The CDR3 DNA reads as TGTGCCACCAGGGAACAGTTCGATCAGCCCCAGCATTTT.

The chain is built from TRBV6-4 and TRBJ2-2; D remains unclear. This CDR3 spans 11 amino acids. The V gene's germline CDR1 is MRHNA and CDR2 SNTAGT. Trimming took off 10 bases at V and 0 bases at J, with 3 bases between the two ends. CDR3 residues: CATSNTGELFF. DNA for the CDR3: TGTGCCACCTCGAACACCGGGGAGCTGTTTTTT.

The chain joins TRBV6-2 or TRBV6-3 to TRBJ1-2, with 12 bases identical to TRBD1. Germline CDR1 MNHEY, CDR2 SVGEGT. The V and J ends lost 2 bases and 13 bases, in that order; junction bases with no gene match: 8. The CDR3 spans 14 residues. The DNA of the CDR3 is TGTGCCAGCAGTTACCCTGGGACAGGGGGCAGCGGCACCTTC. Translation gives CASSYPGTGGSGTF.

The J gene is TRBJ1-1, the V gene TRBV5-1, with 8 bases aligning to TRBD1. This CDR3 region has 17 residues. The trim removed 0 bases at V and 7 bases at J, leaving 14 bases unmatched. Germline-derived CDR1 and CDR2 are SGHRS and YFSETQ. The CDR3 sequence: CASSLGQGSANYNEAFF. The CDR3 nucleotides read TGCGCCAGCAGCTTGGGACAGGGGAGCGCCAACTACAATGAAGCTTTCTTT.

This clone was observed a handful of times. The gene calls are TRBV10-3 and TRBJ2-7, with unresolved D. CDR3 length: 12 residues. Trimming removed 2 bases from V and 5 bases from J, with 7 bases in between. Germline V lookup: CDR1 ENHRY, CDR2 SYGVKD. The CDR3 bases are TGTGCCATCAGTGAGACAACAAACGAGCAGTACTTC. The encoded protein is CAISETTNEQYF.

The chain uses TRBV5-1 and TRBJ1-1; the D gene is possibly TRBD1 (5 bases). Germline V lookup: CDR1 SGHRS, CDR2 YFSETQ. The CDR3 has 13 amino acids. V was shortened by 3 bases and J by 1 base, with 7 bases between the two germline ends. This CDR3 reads CASSSRENTEAFF. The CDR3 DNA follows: TGCGCCAGCAGCTCCAGGGAGAACACTGAAGCTTTCTTT.

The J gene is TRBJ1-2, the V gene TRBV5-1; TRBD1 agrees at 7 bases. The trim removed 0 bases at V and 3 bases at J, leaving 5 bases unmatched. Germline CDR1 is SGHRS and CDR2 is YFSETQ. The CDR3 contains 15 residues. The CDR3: CASSLEQGSDYGYTF. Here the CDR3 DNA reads TGCGCCAGCAGCTTGGAACAGGGGTCCGACTATGGCTACACCTTC.

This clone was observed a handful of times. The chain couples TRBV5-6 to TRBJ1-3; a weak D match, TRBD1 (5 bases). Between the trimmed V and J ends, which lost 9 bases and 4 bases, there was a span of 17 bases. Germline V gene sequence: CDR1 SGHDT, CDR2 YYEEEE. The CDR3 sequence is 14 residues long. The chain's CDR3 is CATFSGGEGNTIYF. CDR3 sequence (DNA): TGTGCCACCTTCAGTGGGGGGGAAGGAAACACCATATATTTT.

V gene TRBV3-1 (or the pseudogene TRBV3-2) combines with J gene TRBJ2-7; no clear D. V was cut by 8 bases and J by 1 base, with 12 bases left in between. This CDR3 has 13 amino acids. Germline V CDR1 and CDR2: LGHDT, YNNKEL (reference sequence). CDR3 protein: CASGSGGSYEQYF. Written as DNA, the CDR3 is TGTGCCAGCGGAAGTGGCGGATCCTACGAGCAGTACTTC.

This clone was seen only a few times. CDR3 in amino acids: CATSDERGGREQYF. In DNA, the CDR3 is TGTGCCACCAGTGATGAGCGGGGGGGCCGCGAGCAGTACTTC. V is TRBV24-1 and J is TRBJ2-7; 10 positions match TRBD2. V shed 3 bases and J 6 bases; nucleotides not matched to a gene: 4. Germline V gene lookup returns CDR1 KGHDR and CDR2 SFDVKD. The CDR3 is made up of 14 amino acids.

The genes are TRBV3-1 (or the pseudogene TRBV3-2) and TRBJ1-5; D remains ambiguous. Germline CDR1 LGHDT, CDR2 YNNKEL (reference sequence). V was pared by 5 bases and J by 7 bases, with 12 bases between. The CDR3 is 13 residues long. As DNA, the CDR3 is TGTGCCAGCAGCTCGGGGAGGAGACAGCCCCAGCATTTT. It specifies CASSSGRRQPQHF.

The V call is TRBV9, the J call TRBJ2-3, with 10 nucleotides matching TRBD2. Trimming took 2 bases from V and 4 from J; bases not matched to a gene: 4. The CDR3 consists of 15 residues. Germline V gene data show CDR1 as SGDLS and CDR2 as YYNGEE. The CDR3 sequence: CASSVNSGGPDTQYF. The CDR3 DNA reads TGTGCCAGCAGCGTTAATAGCGGGGGGCCAGATACGCAGTATTTT.

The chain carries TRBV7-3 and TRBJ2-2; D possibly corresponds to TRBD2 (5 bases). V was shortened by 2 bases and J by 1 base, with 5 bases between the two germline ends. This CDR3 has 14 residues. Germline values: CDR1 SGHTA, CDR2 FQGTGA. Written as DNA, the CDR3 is TGTGCCAGCAGCTTAGGACTGAACACCGGGGAGCTGTTTTTT. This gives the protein CASSLGLNTGELFF.

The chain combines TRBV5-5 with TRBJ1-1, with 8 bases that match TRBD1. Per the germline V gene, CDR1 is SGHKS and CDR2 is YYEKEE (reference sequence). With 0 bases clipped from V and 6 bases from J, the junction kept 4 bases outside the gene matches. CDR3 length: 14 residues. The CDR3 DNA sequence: TGTGCCAGCAGCTTGGACAGGGGGGGATCTGAAGCTTTCTTT. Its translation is CASSLDRGGSEAFF.